This TCR beta chain is drawn from a study of blood T cell repertoires in COVID-19. Study in general: The United States, Italy and Spain were the sources of the acute and convalescent COVID-19 samples. PBMCs, B-cell-depleted T cells, or T cells were the source of the cDNA or gDNA that made up the material.

V gave up 6 bases and J gave up 0 bases, with 5 bases separating them. The CDR3 extends over 11 amino acids. In germline, CDR1 is DFQATT, CDR2 SNEGSKA (reference sequence). It was during active infection that Seattle patients were enrolled and then longitudinally followed. Per the study methods: Scientists estimated how many nucleated cells there were by amplifying reference gene primers. Profiling relied on immunoSEQ multiplex PCR, and the TCRdb table lists in-frame clones only, not all of them. The DNA gave D and trimming, while V, J and clone size come from that table. The profile shows around 70,000 clones, approximately 91% of them singletons.

Sequencing was carried out using peripheral blood. The chain joins TRBV20-1 to TRBJ1-1; no definite D call. This clonotype originated in a man aged 50 to 59 with COVID-19, enrolled during active disease. CDR3 nucleotide sequence: TGCAGTGCCTCCTTGAACACTGAAGCTTTCTTT. Translated, it gives CSASLNTEAFF.